This T cell receptor (beta chain) was identified during a study of T cell repertoires in cytomegalovirus infection. Study details: Public signatures in TCR beta pointed to CMV infection and matching HLA type.

This clonotype was recorded at least ten times. Its antigen is still unknown. Overall study results and limits: HLA-C-restricted CMV-specific TCR beta clonotypes were dominant in the ex vivo response.

TCRdb independently ran MiXCR on the reads; one entry per CDR3 protein. There are 150,000 to 200,000 distinct CDR3 sequences in the sample; roughly 9% occur only once, and about 4.6% lies in the top ten. CDR1 and CDR2 (germline): SGHTA, FQGNSA. Trimming removed 0 bases from V and 2 bases from J, with 11 bases in between. The CDR3 extends over 15 amino acids. The TCR comes from a human donor in good health (CMV status not recorded). Some clones in this sample may be carry-over from other donors' samples. The material sequenced was PBMCs. This chain joins TRBV7-2 and TRBJ2-7; possible D gene TRBD2, 6 bases. The CDR3 region has the DNA TGTGCCAGCAGCTTAGCGCCTAGCGCTACCTACGAGCAGTACTTC. Its translation is CASSLAPSATYEQYF.